This T cell receptor beta chain was captured by sequencing in a study of blood T cell repertoires in COVID-19. In the study overall: Sample material is recorded as cDNA or gDNA derived from T cells, B-cell-depleted T cells, or PBMCs.

Per the original data handling: The assay estimated nucleated cells by amplifying reference gene primers. The assay was immunoSEQ multiplex PCR, and TCRdb's table has in-frame clones only and misses some. Clone size and the V and J calls come from that table; the DNA yielded D and trimming. The repertoire holds about 68,000 clones, 65% to 90% seen once, with less than 30% in the top ten. The CDR3 is made up of 14 amino acids. V was pared by 4 bases and J by 3 bases, with 9 bases between. Germline CDR1 SNHLY, CDR2 FYNNEI. Sequencing was done on a sample of peripheral blood. The V call is TRBV2, the J call TRBJ1-4, with D maybe TRBD1 (6 bases). The TCR was taken from a man in his fifties or sixties with acute or convalescent COVID-19. The CDR3 DNA sequence: TGTGCCAGCAGTGCAGGACAGTCTAATGAAAAACTGTTTTTT. As protein: CASSAGQSNEKLFF.